Sequencing of this TCR beta chain was carried out in a study of cytomegalovirus exposure and HLA in healthy donors. Study-level findings and limits: A missense variant in DCLRE1C was later tied to TCR beta V- and J-gene trimming.

The PCR was carried out with 60 Vbeta primers and 13 Jbeta primers. Clones were sequenced by immunoSEQ multiplex PCR, and TCRdb holds only the in-frame ones, with some missing. The sample table includes tens of thousands of clones. As regards this clone: Antigen specificity is unknown.

The receptor's source is a man aged 30 to 45 in good health and CMV-seropositive. Material for sequencing was PBMCs.

The CDR3 DNA sequence: TGTGCCAGCTCACCGGGCACCTCCGGGGTCTACAATGAGCAGTTCTTC. Its protein is CASSPGTSGVYNEQFF. J is TRBJ2-1 and V is TRBV18, with D possibly TRBD2 on 5 matching bases. The germline V and J ends were trimmed by 3 bases and 3 bases, with 15 bases remaining between them. CDR1 is KGHSH and CDR2 is LQKENI in the germline V gene. The length of the CDR3 is 16 residues.